This T cell receptor beta chain was observed in a study of tissue T cells after allogeneic stem cell transplantation. Findings of the study overall: In patients and mice, blood and spleen missed much of tissue repertoire. Shared clones across patients were few; motif clustering revealed tissue-specific shared signatures.

Time point specified: mouse harvest day 14 after allogeneic transplant. Each mouse received 10^7 T-cell-depleted marrow cells plus 10^6 splenic CD5+ T cells by tail vein. Mice had MHC-mismatched B6 into BALB/c GVHD, sampled day 7 or 14. Profiling relied on immunoSEQ multiplex PCR, and the TCRdb table lists in-frame clones only, not all of them. The sample gives thousands of clones, over 30% of which show up once; around 3.3% is in the top ten. CDR1 is KGHPV, CDR2 FQNQEV, per germline (reference sequence). The CDR3 covers 14 residues. V shed 4 bases and J shed 0 bases, with 9 bases lying between them. Note on this clone: Its antigen is not known. These gene names are mouse names. The read ends 1 residue shy of where the CDR3 ends; the end is completed using the germline J gene.

This receptor was taken from a female BALB/c mouse given C57BL/6 T cells with graft-versus-host disease after an allogeneic hematopoietic cell transplant. V is TRBV26 and J is TRBJ1-1; D perhaps matches TRBD1 (6 bases). The sequencing input was skin. This CDR3 reads CASSRGGPNTEVFF. CDR3 DNA, as far as it was read: TGTGCCAGCAGTCGGGGGGGGCCAAACACAGAAGTCTTC.